What follows are 25 T cell receptor beta chains derived from one specimen sequenced in a study of blood T cell repertoires in COVID-19. Method: immunoSEQ multiplex PCR; TCRdb's copy keeps in-frame clones and lacks some. Here the sample spans approximately 470,000 clones, around 87% being singletons. The sequenced sample consisted of PBMCs or T cells enriched from blood (not recorded which). These receptors originate from a woman aged 18-29 years who had recovered from COVID-19.

This clone was observed once. The chain has TRBV6-5 and TRBJ1-2; a possible D gene is TRBD1 (5 bases). Trimming took off 5 bases at V and 8 bases at J, with 15 bases between the two ends. Germline lookup yields CDR1 MNHEY and CDR2 SVGAGI. This CDR3 has 13 amino acids. The CDR3: CASSPGDTGGYTF. CDR3 coding DNA: TGTGCCAGCAGTCCGGGGGATACTGGAGGCTACACCTTC.

The V gene is TRBV5-4, the J gene TRBJ2-7, with D possibly matching TRBD1 (6 bases). Germline V gene lookup returns CDR1 SGHNT and CDR2 YYREEE (reference sequence). Trimming took 4 bases from V and 5 from J, leaving 16 bases between them. CDR3 length: 14 amino acids. As DNA, the CDR3 is TGTGCCAGCAGCCTAACAGGGTCGAGTGACGAGCAGTACTTC. It codes for CASSLTGSSDEQYF. The variable domain in full, with the rest retrieved from reference TRBV5-4 and TRBJ2-7, is ETGVTQSPTHLIKTRGQQVTLRCSSQSGHNTVSWYQQALGQGPQFIFQYYREEENGRGNFPPRFSGLQFPNYSSELNVNALELDDSALYLCASSLTGSSDEQYFGPGTRLTVT.

V and J are TRBV7-9 and TRBJ1-1; 8 positions match TRBD1. The CDR3 consists of 15 residues. J lost 6 bases, V lost 0 bases, and 6 bases had no gene match. The germline V gene encodes CDR1 SEHNR and CDR2 FQNEAQ (reference sequence). The CDR3 spells CASSLARQGFAEAFF. DNA for the CDR3: TGTGCCAGCAGCTTAGCTAGACAGGGGTTCGCTGAAGCTTTCTTT.

This clone was seen just once. The chain has TRBV14 and TRBJ2-7; D call uncertain. V gave up 0 bases and J gave up 5 bases, with 14 bases separating them. The V gene's germline CDR1 is SGHDN and CDR2 FVKESK. CDR3 size: 15 residues. In DNA, the CDR3 is TGTGCCAGCAGCCAAGAGTACGGGTTCCCGGACGAGCAGTACTTC. This encodes CASSQEYGFPDEQYF.

The chain carries TRBV28 and TRBJ2-1; 7 positions match TRBD2. J gave up 1 base and V 6 bases, and 6 bases lay outside the gene matches. CDR1 is MDHEN and CDR2 is SYDVKM in the germline V gene. The CDR3 consists of 15 residues. The CDR3 nucleotides read TGTGCCAGCAGCCTGGGGGGGGAATCCTACAATGAGCAGTTCTTC. As protein: CASSLGGESYNEQFF.

The chain carries TRBV6-5 and TRBJ1-4, with TRBD1 matching over 7 bases. V shed 8 bases, J shed 7 bases, and the junction held 10 bases outside the gene matches. Germline V CDR1 and CDR2: MNHEY, SVGAGI. The CDR3 length is 14 residues. CDR3 residues: CASFPSGGGEKLFF. CDR3 DNA: TGTGCCAGCTTCCCATCAGGGGGAGGTGAAAAACTGTTTTTT.

This clone has only one observation. The chain is built from TRBV6-5 and TRBJ1-5; D is undetermined. Looked up from germline, CDR1 is MNHEY and CDR2 is SVGAGI. V was clipped by 5 bases and J by 3 bases, with 5 bases between them. The CDR3 loop spans 12 amino acids. CDR3 sequence: CASSQHNQPQHF. CDR3 nucleotide sequence: TGTGCCAGCAGTCAACACAATCAGCCCCAGCATTTT.

The chain combines TRBV30 with TRBJ2-5; perhaps TRBD1 as D (6 bases). Germline V CDR1 and CDR2: GTSNPN, SVGIG (reference sequence). The CDR3 extends over 14 amino acids. V dropped 1 base and J dropped 3 bases, with 12 bases sitting between them. CDR3 sequence reads: CAWSGKGVEETQYF. Here the CDR3 DNA reads TGTGCCTGGAGTGGAAAGGGGGTGGAAGAGACCCAGTACTTC.

The chain carries TRBV6-5 and TRBJ1-2; D unresolved. This CDR3 is 15 amino acids long. Per germline, CDR1 MNHEY and CDR2 SVGAGI. V shed 0 bases and J shed 8 bases, with 16 bases lying between them. The CDR3 nucleotides read TGTGCCAGCAGTTACTCTCCCGAAGGCCTGGAGGGCTACACCTTC. It is translated as CASSYSPEGLEGYTF.

The CDR3: CASSLQGTLSSYNSPLHF. In nucleotides, the CDR3 is TGCGCCAGCAGCTTACAGGGGACCCTCAGTTCCTATAATTCACCCCTCCACTTT. This chain links TRBV5-1 with TRBJ1-6, with TRBD1 matching 7 bases. CDR3 size: 18 residues. CDR1 and CDR2 from the germline V gene are SGHRS and YFSETQ. J gave up 1 base and V 2 bases, and 9 bases lay outside the gene matches. Full variable domain (remainder filled in from reference TRBV5-1 and TRBJ1-6): KAGVTQTPRYLIKTRGQQVTLSCSPISGHRSVSWYQQTPGQGLQFLFEYFSETQRNKGNFPGRFSGRQFSNSRSEMNVSTLELGDSALYLCASSLQGTLSSYNSPLHFGNGTRLTVT.

The chain combines TRBV16 with TRBJ1-1; maybe TRBD1 (6 bases). Trimming took 2 bases from V and 3 from J, leaving 13 bases between them. The CDR3 is made up of 15 amino acids. Germline loops: CDR1 KGHSY, CDR2 FQNENV. This chain's CDR3 is CASSQRTEGDTEAFF. The CDR3 region has the DNA TGTGCCAGCAGCCAAAGGACAGAAGGGGACACTGAAGCTTTCTTT.

The V gene is TRBV3-1 (or the pseudogene TRBV3-2), the J gene TRBJ2-7, with 10 bases identical to TRBD2. V lost 0 bases, J lost 5 bases, and 16 bases stayed unmatched. CDR1 and CDR2 from the germline V gene are LGHDT and YNNKEL (reference sequence). The CDR3 spans 19 residues. For the CDR3, the DNA is TGTGCCAGCAGCCAAGAGTGGGGTCTAGCGGGGGCCCAGTCCCACGAGCAGTACTTC. Amino acid sequence: CASSQEWGLAGAQSHEQYF.

V is TRBV28 and J is TRBJ1-5, with D possibly TRBD1 on 5 matching bases. The germline V gene encodes CDR1 MDHEN and CDR2 SYDVKM. V was cut by 7 bases and J by 4 bases, with 14 bases left in between. This CDR3 has 14 amino acids. This CDR3 reads CASIHGRTNQPQHF. CDR3 nucleotides: TGTGCCAGCATTCACGGACGGACAAATCAGCCCCAGCATTTT.

The chain uses TRBV28 and TRBJ2-3; D is unresolved. This CDR3 has 14 residues. CDR1 is MDHEN, CDR2 SYDVKM, per germline. The CDR3 region has the DNA TGTTCCACGGCGAGGCTATCTAACACAGATACGCAGTATTTT. It is translated as CSTARLSNTDTQYF.

The rearrangement joins TRBV30 to TRBJ1-1, with TRBD1 matching 8 bases. CDR1 is GTSNPN, CDR2 SVGIG, per germline (reference sequence). This CDR3 region has 17 residues. With V trimmed by 5 bases and J by 0 bases, 14 bases remained unmatched. In nucleotides, the CDR3 is TGTGCCTGGGCTCAAGTTTGGACAGGGCACATGAACACTGAAGCTTTCTTT. It codes for CAWAQVWTGHMNTEAFF.

The CDR3 DNA follows: TGTGCCAGCAGGCTAGCGGGGGCCTCAGCGAGGACCCAGTACTTC. It is translated as CASRLAGASARTQYF. V is TRBV5-4 and J is TRBJ2-5, with 10 bases identical to TRBD2. The germline V gene encodes CDR1 SGHNT and CDR2 YYREEE (reference sequence). The V and J ends lost 5 bases and 7 bases, in that order; junction bases with no gene match: 11. This CDR3 spans 15 amino acids. The full variable domain, its missing parts supplied by reference TRBV5-4 and TRBJ2-5, is ETGVTQSPTHLIKTRGQQVTLRCSSQSGHNTVSWYQQALGQGPQFIFQYYREEENGRGNFPPRFSGLQFPNYSSELNVNALELDDSALYLCASRLAGASARTQYFGPGTRLLVL.

The chain links TRBV6-2 or TRBV6-3 to TRBJ1-3; the match to TRBD1 covers 7 bases. Losses at the gene ends were 5 bases for V and 4 bases for J; bases not matched to a gene: 8. The CDR3 runs to 15 residues. Germline CDR1 reads MNHEY; CDR2 reads SVGEGT. The CDR3 nucleotides read TGTGCCAGCAGTGACCGCAGGACAGGAGGAAACACCATATATTTT. Encoded protein: CASSDRRTGGNTIYF.

CDR3 loop: CASSHPPGYIHGYTF. CDR3 DNA sequence: TGTGCCAGTAGTCATCCCCCAGGGTACATTCATGGCTACACCTTC. The chain uses TRBV19 and TRBJ1-2, with D possibly matching TRBD1 (5 bases). Trimming left V 5 bases short and J 6 bases short, with 19 bases between. The V gene's germline CDR1 is LNHDA and CDR2 SQIVND (reference sequence). CDR3 length equals 15 residues.

This chain joins TRBV24-1 and TRBJ2-7, with 9 positions matching TRBD1. The junction had 8 bases not matched to a gene; V was cut back by 4 bases and J by 5 bases. Germline V CDR1 and CDR2: KGHDR, SFDVKD. This CDR3 spans 15 amino acids. The CDR3 DNA is TGTGCCACCAGTGACCCGGGACAGGGAGACCACGAGCAGTACTTC. It yields the protein CATSDPGQGDHEQYF.

The chain links TRBV6-4 to TRBJ2-5; 9 nucleotides agree with TRBD1. Germline V gene data show CDR1 as MRHNA and CDR2 as SNTAGT. Trimming removed 6 bases from V and 3 bases from J; junction bases left unmatched: 5. This CDR3 is built from 14 residues. The CDR3 nucleotides are TGTGCCAGCAGCAGGACAGGGGATGAAGAGACCCAGTACTTC. Protein: CASSRTGDEETQYF.

CDR3 nucleotides: TGTGCCAGCAGCCCAGGGGGAGTAGCTTTCTTT. This translates into CASSPGGVAFF. V usage is TRBV3-1 (or the pseudogene TRBV3-2) and J usage is TRBJ1-1, with TRBD1 matching over 7 bases. Germline V gene lookup returns CDR1 LGHDT and CDR2 YNNKEL (reference sequence). This CDR3 comprises 11 residues. With V trimmed by 4 bases and J by 10 bases, 3 bases remained unmatched.

For this clone: This sample includes further DNA sequences coding for the same CDR3. V and J are TRBV28 and TRBJ1-2, with D perhaps TRBD1 (6 bases). The CDR3 loop spans 13 amino acids. Germline assignment: CDR1 MDHEN and CDR2 SYDVKM. The germline V and J ends were trimmed by 1 base and 3 bases, with 6 bases remaining between them. The CDR3 region has the DNA TGTGCCAGCAGTTTATCAGGGGACTATGGCTACACCTTC. This codes for CASSLSGDYGYTF.

This chain links TRBV9 with TRBJ1-5, with TRBD1 as a possible D gene (5 bases). The V gene lost 4 bases and the J gene lost 7 bases, with 18 bases spanning the gap. The germline CDR1 and CDR2 sequences are SGDLS and YYNGEE. The CDR3 is made up of 15 amino acids. The DNA for the CDR3 is TGTGCCAGCAGCCTTTCGTGGGGGGTCGGGCAGCCCCAGCATTTT. Protein product: CASSLSWGVGQPQHF.

This chain links TRBV27 with TRBJ1-2; 7 bases fit TRBD1. The CDR3 length is 13 residues. V lost 3 bases and J lost 2; bases outside the gene matches: 0. Looked up from germline, CDR1 is MNHEY and CDR2 is SMNVEV (reference sequence). CDR3 DNA sequence: TGTGCCAGCAGTTTCAGGGGGAACTATGGCTACACCTTC. This sequence encodes CASSFRGNYGYTF.

This clone was counted a few times. The V call is TRBV30, the J call TRBJ1-1; tentative D call: TRBD1 (6 bases). The CDR3 sequence is 12 residues long. Trimming removed 8 bases from V and 3 bases from J, with 13 bases in between. Germline CDR1 is GTSNPN and CDR2 is SVGIG (reference sequence). This CDR3 is CAQWGPYTEAFF. For the CDR3, the DNA is TGTGCCCAATGGGGGCCCTACACTGAAGCTTTCTTT.